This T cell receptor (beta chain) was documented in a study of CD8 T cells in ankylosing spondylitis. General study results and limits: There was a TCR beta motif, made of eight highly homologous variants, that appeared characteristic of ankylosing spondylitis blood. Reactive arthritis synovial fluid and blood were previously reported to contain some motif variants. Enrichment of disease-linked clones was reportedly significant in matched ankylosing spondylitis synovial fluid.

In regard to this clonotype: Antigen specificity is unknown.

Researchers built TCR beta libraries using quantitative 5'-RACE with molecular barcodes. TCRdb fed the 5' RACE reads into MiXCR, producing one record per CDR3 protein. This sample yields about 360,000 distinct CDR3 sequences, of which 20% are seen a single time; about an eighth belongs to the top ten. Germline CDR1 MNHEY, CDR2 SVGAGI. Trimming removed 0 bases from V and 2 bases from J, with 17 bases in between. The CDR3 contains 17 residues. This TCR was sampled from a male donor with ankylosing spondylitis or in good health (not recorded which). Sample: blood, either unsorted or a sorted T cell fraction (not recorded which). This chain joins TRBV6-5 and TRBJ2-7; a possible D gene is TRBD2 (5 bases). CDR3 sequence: CASSYSSIVRGPYEQYF. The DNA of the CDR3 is TGTGCCAGCAGTTACTCCTCAATAGTTCGGGGTCCCTACGAGCAGTACTTC.